This T cell receptor beta chain was captured by sequencing in a study of T cell responses to AZD1222 COVID-19 vaccine. The analysis combined second doses at about 4 or about 12 weeks. Profiling relied on immunoSEQ multiplex PCR, and the TCRdb table lists in-frame clones only, not all of them. Among about 77,000 clones listed, roughly 90% were seen once. Study-wide results and limits: Possibly, clonal diversity was underestimated; donors were largely white British and included more females. Of spike-specific TCRs, nearly half reportedly target regions left unmutated in variants. Two AZD1222 administrations were followed by greater Spike-specific TCR breadth and depth.

This clone was seen once. The antigen remains undetermined. The sample consisted of peripheral blood, taken 28 days after the second AZD1222 dose. This receptor was identified in an adult who received the AZD1222 COVID-19 vaccine.

The CDR3 spells CASSLREAGSIQYF. CDR3 nucleotide sequence: TGCGCCAGCAGCCTGAGGGAGGCAGGGAGTATTCAGTACTTC. The gene calls are TRBV4-1 and TRBJ2-7; perhaps TRBD2 as D (6 bases). The CDR3 consists of 14 residues. Germline V gene lookup returns CDR1 MGHRA and CDR2 YSYEKL. Trimming cost V 4 bases and J 10 bases, with 20 bases left between them.